Listed here are 7 T cell receptor beta chains from one sample, sequenced in a study of blood T cell repertoires in COVID-19. TCRdb keeps only in-frame clones here, not all; method: immunoSEQ multiplex PCR. Altogether under 300,000 clones are present, just under 90% being singletons, with the ten largest covering roughly 3.6%. Sequencing was performed on peripheral blood. Every receptor here comes from a woman in her thirties or forties with acute or convalescent COVID-19.

The CDR3 protein is CASSFGGIYTDTQYF. The DNA of the CDR3 is TGCGCCAGCAGCTTCGGCGGGATATACACAGATACGCAGTATTTT. This sequence joins TRBV5-1 and TRBJ2-3, with D perhaps TRBD2 (6 bases). Trimming stripped 2 bases from V and 2 bases from J, with 12 bases between. From germline, CDR1 is SGHRS and CDR2 YFSETQ. This CDR3 comprises 15 residues.

V usage is TRBV28 and J usage is TRBJ1-1; the match to TRBD1 covers 7 bases. Trimming at V came to 5 bases and at J to 5 bases, leaving 5 bases not matched to a gene. Germline V gives CDR1 MDHEN, CDR2 SYDVKM. The CDR3 is 13 residues long. The CDR3, as DNA: TGTGCCAGCAGTCCGACAGGGAAGACTGAAGCTTTCTTT. Translated: CASSPTGKTEAFF.

V is TRBV19 and J is TRBJ1-2, with D perhaps TRBD1 (6 bases). V gave up 5 bases and J gave up 0 bases, with 13 bases separating them. The CDR3 length is 15 residues. Germline loops: CDR1 LNHDA, CDR2 SQIVND (reference sequence). In nucleotides, the CDR3 is TGTGCCAGTAGTCCGCGGACAGCAGCTAACTATGGCTACACCTTC. Protein product: CASSPRTAANYGYTF.

This clone was found a few times. The chain combines TRBV4-1 with TRBJ2-7; D unresolved. Germline loops: CDR1 MGHRA, CDR2 YSYEKL. V lost 0 bases and J 2 bases, leaving 11 bases between the germline ends. The CDR3 is 15 residues long. CDR3 amino acids: CASSQDLGRAYEQYV. The DNA of the CDR3 is TGCGCCAGCAGCCAAGATCTGGGCCGAGCCTACGAGCAGTACGTC.

V gene TRBV7-3 combines with J gene TRBJ1-2; 7 bases agree with TRBD1. V lost 1 base to trimming and J lost 7 bases; unmatched junction nucleotides: 3. This CDR3 is 13 amino acids long. In germline, CDR1 is SGHTA, CDR2 FQGTGA. The chain's CDR3 is CASSLNRGGGYTF. CDR3 coding DNA: TGTGCCAGCAGCTTAAACAGGGGAGGTGGCTACACCTTC.

The chain is built from TRBV9 and TRBJ2-4, with unresolved D. Germline CDR1 and CDR2: SGDLS and YYNGEE. The CDR3 runs to 16 residues. Trimming cost V 4 bases and J 3 bases, with 17 bases left between them. The CDR3 DNA sequence: TGTGCCAGCAGCCCTCTACCCAACCTGATCAAAAACATTCAGTACTTC. Translated: CASSPLPNLIKNIQYF.

This clone was seen once. The chain joins TRBV30 to TRBJ1-2; perhaps TRBD1 as D (5 bases). The CDR3 covers 12 residues. Germline values: CDR1 GTSNPN, CDR2 SVGIG (reference sequence). V was clipped by 8 bases and J by 1 base, with 11 bases between them. The CDR3 sequence: CASGGINYGYTF. The CDR3 DNA reads TGTGCCAGTGGGGGGATTAACTATGGCTACACCTTC.